This is a list of T cell receptor beta chains from one sample in a study of technical replicates of blood from a few donors. Libraries were prepared by immunoSEQ multiplex PCR; TCRdb keeps only in-frame clonotypes and omits some of them. This table has over 55,000 clones, roughly 91% appearing once. The specimen was PBMCs. These receptors were obtained from a human donor in good health. Some clones in this sample may be carry-over from other donors' samples. The CDR3 runs from the conserved cysteine through the conserved F or W. D genes are given only for firm matches. Only some rows state a clone size, as once, few, many or a class for expanded clones.

clone_size	v_call	d_call	j_call	cdr3_nt	cdr3_aa
NA	TRBV5-1	TRBD2	TRBJ2-1	TGCGCCAGCAGCTTGGTCGGGGGGGACTACAATGAGCAGTTCTTC	CASSLVGGDYNEQFF
NA	TRBV7-2	TRBD2	TRBJ2-2	TGTGCCAGTAAAGCGGGGGGGCAAGGAACCGGGGAGCTGTTTTTT	CASKAGGQGTGELFF
NA	TRBV9	TRBD2	TRBJ2-1	TGTGCCAGCAGCCCCCGGACTAGCGGGATGTACAATGAGCAGTTCTTC	CASSPRTSGMYNEQFF
NA	TRBV5-4	NA	TRBJ2-5	TGTGCCAGCAGCTTGCTGGATGGACACAACGGGGAGACCCAGTACTTC	CASSLLDGHNGETQYF
NA	TRBV5-1	NA	TRBJ2-5	TGCGCCAGCAGCTTGGATTATGAGACCCAGTACTTC	CASSLDYETQYF
NA	TRBV7-2	TRBD1	TRBJ1-2	TGTGCCAGCAGACCGGGACAGGTCGCTATTGGCTACACCTTC	CASRPGQVAIGYTF
NA	TRBV6-6	NA	TRBJ2-7	TGTGCCAGCAGCCCACAGGGCTACGAGCAGTACTTC	CASSPQGYEQYF
NA	TRBV5-6	TRBD1	TRBJ2-2	TGTGCCAGCAGCAAATCGTCGGGACAGGGGACCGGGGAGCTGTTTTTT	CASSKSSGQGTGELFF
NA	TRBV14	TRBD1	TRBJ1-1	TGTGCCAGCAGCCCTCACAGGGGGGGGACTGAAGCTTTCTTT	CASSPHRGGTEAFF
NA	TRBV11-2	NA	TRBJ1-6	TGTGCCAGCAGCCTAGGGCGGGCTTCACCCCTCCACTTT	CASSLGRASPLHF
NA	TRBV9	TRBD2	TRBJ2-3	TGTGCCAGCAGCTACGGGACTAGAGACACAGATACGCAGTATTTT	CASSYGTRDTDTQYF
once	TRBV6-5	NA	TRBJ1-5	TGTGCCAGCAGTTCGGGGTTTAATCAGCCCCAGCATTTT	CASSSGFNQPQHF
few	TRBV4-3	NA	TRBJ1-5	TGCGCCAGCAGCCAAGATTTCCAGGGCAATCAGCCCCAGCATTTT	CASSQDFQGNQPQHF
NA	TRBV28	TRBD2	TRBJ2-7	TGTGCCAGCAGCTCCCCGGGACTAGCGGGGGGCTACGAGCAGTACTTC	CASSSPGLAGGYEQYF
NA	TRBV14	TRBD2	TRBJ2-1	TGTGCCAGCAGCCCGGAAGCGGGAGCCCCCTACAATGAGCAGTTCTTC	CASSPEAGAPYNEQFF
NA	TRBV2	NA	TRBJ2-1	TGTGCCAGCACTTTGAGCGATGAGCAGTTCTTC	CASTLSDEQFF
NA	TRBV7-2	NA	TRBJ1-1	TGTGCCAGCAGCATCAACCAGGGAACGAACACTGAAGCTTTCTTT	CASSINQGTNTEAFF
NA	TRBV5-4	NA	TRBJ2-3	TGTGCCAGCAGCTTGGCATCAGATACGCAGTATTTT	CASSLASDTQYF
NA	TRBV25-1	NA	TRBJ1-1	TGTGCCAGCAGTGAAGGGAGGAGTCGGGGCCGCCGCACTGAAGCTTTCTTT	CASSEGRSRGRRTEAFF
NA	TRBV7-2	NA	TRBJ2-7	TGTGCCAGCAGCAGACTCTCCGGTACCACCTACGAGCAGTACTTC	CASSRLSGTTYEQYF
NA	TRBV7-9	TRBD1	TRBJ1-2	TGTGCCAGCAGCTTAACGTCTTGGACAGGGGCCGGCTACACCTTC	CASSLTSWTGAGYTF
NA	TRBV4-1	NA	TRBJ1-6	TGCGCCAGCAGCCAAGAACAGCTCAATTCACCCCTCCACTTT	CASSQEQLNSPLHF
NA	TRBV6-5	NA	TRBJ2-7	TGTGCCAGCAGTTACCGTGGAGGCGAGCAGTACTTC	CASSYRGGEQYF
once	TRBV5-1	NA	TRBJ2-1	TGCGCCAGCAGACGACAAAACAATGAGCAGTTCTTC	CASRRQNNEQFF
NA	TRBV5-1	NA	TRBJ2-5	TGCGCCAGCAGCCCCGGCCAAGAGACCCAGTACTTC	CASSPGQETQYF
NA	TRBV5-1	NA	TRBJ1-2	TGCGCCAGCAGCCCTGACGGGACTAACTATGGCTACACCTTC	CASSPDGTNYGYTF
NA	TRBV11-3	NA	TRBJ2-7	TGTGCCAGCAGCCCAGCCACCGGCGGCTCCTACGAGCAGTACTTC	CASSPATGGSYEQYF
NA	TRBV16	NA	TRBJ2-2	TGTGCCAGCAGCCAAAACGGGAACACCGGGGAGCTGTTTTTT	CASSQNGNTGELFF
NA	TRBV2	TRBD2	TRBJ2-1	TGTGCCAGCAGCACCGGACTAGCGGTGCACAATGAGCAGTTCTTC	CASSTGLAVHNEQFF
NA	TRBV4-3	NA	TRBJ2-7	TGCGCCAGCAGCCACTCCCTAGAACTGGGGAGTTCGAGGCAGTACTTC	CASSHSLELGSSRQYF
once	TRBV6-6	TRBD1	TRBJ2-5	TGTGCCAGCAGCCTAACCGGGACAGGGAAGACCCAGTACTTC	CASSLTGTGKTQYF
NA	TRBV5-1	NA	TRBJ1-2	TGCGCCAGCAGCTTGGTCTCCCAGGGAGGAGGCTACACCTTC	CASSLVSQGGGYTF
NA	TRBV7-9	NA	TRBJ2-7	TGTGCCAGCAGCTTACTCGGCGGAACAACCTACGAGCAGTACTTC	CASSLLGGTTYEQYF
NA	TRBV7-9	TRBD2	TRBJ2-1	TGTGCCAGCAGCTTAGCAGGGCTAGCGGGGTACAATGAGCAGTTCTTC	CASSLAGLAGYNEQFF
NA	TRBV10-3	NA	TRBJ1-4	TGTGCCATCAGTGAGAACAGGGATGAAAAACTGTTTTTT	CAISENRDEKLFF
few	TRBV10-3	NA	TRBJ1-2	TGTGCCATCAGTGAGTCAACATACTATGGCTACACCTTC	CAISESTYYGYTF
NA	TRBV6-6	NA	TRBJ2-3	TGTGCCAGCAGTTACGCTTCGGGGGATCACACAGATACGCAGTATTTT	CASSYASGDHTDTQYF
NA	TRBV30	NA	TRBJ1-2	TGTGCCTGGACCCCTCCAGGGTTTAGAGGCTATGGCTACACCTTC	CAWTPPGFRGYGYTF
NA	TRBV6-4	TRBD2	TRBJ2-7	TGTGCCAGCAGCCGAAGCGGGGCCGATTCCTACGAGCAGTACTTC	CASSRSGADSYEQYF
NA	TRBV10-3	NA	TRBJ1-1	TGTGCCATCAGCGGGGACTCCAAAAAAGCTTTCTTT	CAISGDSKKAFF
NA	TRBV5-1	TRBD2	TRBJ2-5	TGCGCCAGCAGGTCCGGGACTAGCGGGCCCGAAGAGACCCAGTACTTC	CASRSGTSGPEETQYF
NA	TRBV7-8	NA	TRBJ2-7	TGTGCCAGCAGCCCTAGGCTGAGCTCCTACGAGCAGTACTTC	CASSPRLSSYEQYF
NA	TRBV5-5	NA	TRBJ1-2	TGTGCCAGCAGCCCCACGGGAGGGCTTAACTATGGCTACACCTTC	CASSPTGGLNYGYTF
NA	TRBV7-9	TRBD1	TRBJ1-5	TGTGCCAGCAGCTTAGACCAGGGGGCCGATCAGCCCCAGCATTTT	CASSLDQGADQPQHF
NA	TRBV5-6	TRBD1	TRBJ1-4	TGTGCCAGCAGCCCCGGGACAGGGTGGTCTGAAAAACTGTTTTTT	CASSPGTGWSEKLFF
NA	TRBV4-1	NA	TRBJ2-7	TGCGCCAGCAGCCAAGATCGGGGTAGCATTCGCGAGCAGTACTTC	CASSQDRGSIREQYF